Below are 30 T cell receptor beta chains sequenced from a single sample in a study of cytomegalovirus exposure and HLA in healthy donors. The PCR employed 60 Vbeta primers together with 13 Jbeta primers. Only in-frame clones appear in the TCRdb table, and some are missing; sequencing was by immunoSEQ multiplex PCR. The data contain some 160,000 clones, around 75% of them singletons. The sequenced sample was PBMCs. These receptors originate from a male donor in good health and CMV-seronegative.

V and J are TRBV27 and TRBJ1-2; the D gene is possibly TRBD1 (6 bases). V was clipped by 3 bases and J by 1 base, with 12 bases between them. The germline gives CDR1 MNHEY, CDR2 SMNVEV (reference sequence). This CDR3 region has 15 residues. The CDR3 DNA is TGTGCCAGCAGTTTCTCTACGGACAGTAACTATGGCTACACCTTC. This codes for CASSFSTDSNYGYTF.

The genes are TRBV7-6 and TRBJ1-3; 8 nucleotides align to TRBD1. This CDR3 spans 15 amino acids. Germline-derived CDR1 and CDR2 are SGHVS and FNYEAQ. J was trimmed by 3 bases and V by 2 bases; bases with no gene match: 3. The CDR3 reads CASSLQGASGNTIYF. CDR3 DNA sequence: TGTGCCAGCAGCTTACAGGGGGCAAGTGGAAACACCATATATTTT.

The chain combines TRBV23-1 with TRBJ2-3; D unresolved. TRBV23-1 is placed among ORFs of uncertain function. The CDR3 runs 10 residues. Trimming removed 10 bases from V and 4 bases from J, with 6 bases in between. The CDR3 is CATASDTQYF. The CDR3, as DNA: TGCGCCACCGCGTCAGATACGCAGTATTTT.

The V call is TRBV4-1, the J call TRBJ1-2, with unresolved D. The CDR3 is 14 amino acids. Trimming took 3 bases from V and 7 from J, leaving 15 bases between them. The germline V gene encodes CDR1 MGHRA and CDR2 YSYEKL. CDR3 coding DNA: TGCGCCAGCAGCCACAGAGGAGGAGCCGCTGGCTACACCTTC. Translated: CASSHRGGAAGYTF.

The chain links TRBV5-1 to TRBJ2-5, with 11 bases identical to TRBD2. The CDR3 contains 15 residues. Looked up from germline, CDR1 is SGHRS and CDR2 is YFSETQ. V trimming: 2 bases; J trimming: 5 bases; junction bases outside the gene matches: 5. This CDR3 is CASSFSGGARETQYF. CDR3 bases: TGCGCCAGCAGCTTTAGCGGGGGGGCCAGGGAGACCCAGTACTTC.

V usage is TRBV18 and J usage is TRBJ2-1, with 9 bases aligning to TRBD2. The V gene's germline CDR1 is KGHSH and CDR2 LQKENI. The trim removed 6 bases at V and 8 bases at J, leaving 20 bases unmatched. The CDR3 runs 18 residues. The CDR3 region has the DNA TGTGCCAGCTCCGACCAGGGGGTAGCGGGGGCCGCACTGGATGAGCAGTTCTTC. Amino acid sequence: CASSDQGVAGAALDEQFF. Using reference TRBV18 and TRBJ2-1 for the parts outside the CDR3, the full variable domain is NAGVMQNPRHLVRRRGQEARLRCSPMKGHSHVYWYRQLPEEGLKFMVYLQKENIIDESGMPKERFSAEFPKEGPSILRIQQVVRGDSAAYFCASSDQGVAGAALDEQFFGPGTRLTVL.

This rearrangement joins TRBV11-2 to TRBJ1-1; 10 bases align to TRBD1. Germline V gives CDR1 SGHAT, CDR2 FQNNGV. CDR3 size: 15 residues. Losses at the gene ends were 1 base for V and 5 bases for J; bases not matched to a gene: 4. CDR3 loop: CASSLAGQGVTEAFF. CDR3 coding DNA: TGTGCCAGCAGCTTAGCTGGACAGGGGGTGACTGAAGCTTTCTTT.

This clone was seen just once. V and J are TRBV30 and TRBJ1-2; possibly TRBD1 for D (5 bases). V was trimmed by 2 bases and J by 8 bases, leaving 9 bases between them. The CDR3 has 11 residues. Germline V gene sequence: CDR1 GTSNPN, CDR2 SVGIG (reference sequence). Here the CDR3 reads CAWSPGPGYTF. DNA for the CDR3: TGTGCCTGGAGTCCAGGGCCGGGCTACACCTTC. The entire variable domain, with the rest obtained from reference TRBV30 and TRBJ1-2, is as follows: SQTIHQWPATLVQPVGSPLSLECTVEGTSNPNLYWYRQAAGRGLQLLFYSVGIGQISSEVPQNLSASRPQDRQFILSSKKLLLSDSGFYLCAWSPGPGYTFGSGTRLTVV.

This clone showed up just a few times. V usage is TRBV6-5 and J usage is TRBJ1-3; D uncertain. Per the germline V gene, CDR1 is MNHEY and CDR2 is SVGAGI. Deletions cut 2 bases from V and 1 base from J, with 6 bases between. This CDR3 contains 14 residues. The CDR3 is CASSYRDSGNTIYF. The CDR3 DNA follows: TGTGCCAGCAGTTACCGGGATTCTGGAAACACCATATATTTT.

The chain joins TRBV30 to TRBJ2-7, with D possibly TRBD1 on 6 matching bases. The V end lost 3 bases, the J end lost 2 bases, and 11 bases lay between the germline ends. The CDR3 spans 13 residues. Germline V gives CDR1 GTSNPN, CDR2 SVGIG (reference sequence). This CDR3 reads CAWRDSPAYEQYF. The CDR3, as DNA: TGTGCCTGGAGGGACAGCCCGGCCTACGAGCAGTACTTC.

The rearrangement uses TRBV2 and TRBJ2-2; TRBD2 agrees at 13 bases. V lost 5 bases, J lost 3 bases, and 3 bases stayed unmatched. The CDR3 covers 16 residues. Germline V gene sequence: CDR1 SNHLY, CDR2 FYNNEI. Written as DNA, the CDR3 is TGTGCCAGCAGTACTAGCGGGGGGGCTGACACCGGGGAGCTGTTTTTT. This sequence encodes CASSTSGGADTGELFF.

A single count supports this clone. This chain uses TRBV6-1 with TRBJ1-1; 9 bases line up with TRBD1. V shed 4 bases and J 6 bases; nucleotides not matched to a gene: 6. The CDR3 is 14 amino acids. Germline values: CDR1 MNHNS, CDR2 SASEGT. The chain's CDR3 is CASSGPRQGAEAFF. DNA of the CDR3: TGTGCCAGCAGTGGCCCTAGACAGGGGGCTGAAGCTTTCTTT.

This rearrangement joins TRBV6-1 to TRBJ1-5, with 7 bases lining up with TRBD1. The germline V gene encodes CDR1 MNHNS and CDR2 SASEGT. V gave up 4 bases and J gave up 0 bases; unmatched junction bases: 9. This CDR3 is built from 17 residues. The CDR3 is CASSGVGQSYSNQPQHF. In DNA form, the CDR3 reads TGTGCCAGCAGTGGGGTGGGACAGAGTTATAGCAATCAGCCCCAGCATTTT.

The chain employs TRBV11-3 and TRBJ2-5; D is undetermined. The CDR3 runs 15 residues. V was shortened by 10 bases and J by 2 bases, with 20 bases between the two germline ends. Per the germline V gene, CDR1 is SGHNT and CDR2 is YENEEA. This CDR3 is CANIPEILKQETQYF. CDR3 DNA sequence: TGTGCCAACATACCGGAGATCCTAAAACAAGAGACCCAGTACTTC.

The chain employs TRBV7-2 and TRBJ1-1, with D maybe TRBD1 (5 bases). V was pared by 2 bases and J by 12 bases, with 13 bases between. This CDR3 is 12 amino acids long. Germline-derived CDR1 and CDR2 are SGHTA and FQGNSA. Written as DNA, the CDR3 is TGTGCCAGCAGCTTACAGGGTATGGTTTCTTTCTTT. It encodes CASSLQGMVSFF.

The chain recombines TRBV7-9 with TRBJ1-1; 7 bases are shared with TRBD1. V trimming: 4 bases; J trimming: 10 bases; junction bases outside the gene matches: 6. Germline assignment: CDR1 SEHNR and CDR2 FQNEAQ (reference sequence). There are 12 residues in the CDR3. The CDR3: CASSSQGTGAFF. CDR3 DNA sequence: TGTGCCAGCAGCTCACAGGGGACGGGAGCTTTCTTT.

This clone was counted a single time. V and J are TRBV15 and TRBJ2-2, with 9 bases matching TRBD1. V shed 4 bases and J 6 bases; nucleotides not matched to a gene: 9. The CDR3 runs 16 residues. In germline, CDR1 is LNHNV, CDR2 YYDKDF (reference sequence). The CDR3 nucleotides are TGTGCCACCAGCACCGTGGGACAGGGTGTGGCCGGGGAGCTGTTTTTT. Translating it yields CATSTVGQGVAGELFF.

The rearrangement uses TRBV5-4 and TRBJ1-2; possibly TRBD1 for D (6 bases). Germline loops: CDR1 SGHNT, CDR2 YYREEE (reference sequence). This CDR3 is built from 15 residues. Trimming shortened V by 2 bases and J by 7 bases, and 18 bases separated the two germline ends. The CDR3 bases are TGTGCCAGCAGCTTAGGGGGGGGAGCTATTGGTGGCTACACCTTC. It encodes CASSLGGGAIGGYTF.

V usage is TRBV11-2 and J usage is TRBJ1-1, with 10 positions matching TRBD1. Germline-derived CDR1 and CDR2 are SGHAT and FQNNGV. This CDR3 contains 16 residues. The V gene end was trimmed by 2 bases and the J gene end by 4 bases; junction bases not matched to a gene: 7. The CDR3 DNA reads TGTGCCAGCAGCTTATTTCGGGACAGGGGCCCCACTGAAGCTTTCTTT. Translation: CASSLFRDRGPTEAFF.

This clone was counted only a few times. The chain joins TRBV27 to TRBJ2-2; 7 positions agree with TRBD1. Germline V gene lookup returns CDR1 MNHEY and CDR2 SMNVEV (reference sequence). V was pared by 1 base and J by 7 bases, with 9 bases of the junction left unmatched. The CDR3 has 16 amino acids. CDR3 nucleotide sequence: TGTGCCAGCAGTTTATACGGGCAGGGGGAATTCGGGGAGCTGTTTTTT. Translated, it gives CASSLYGQGEFGELFF.

The chain links TRBV30 to TRBJ1-2; 7 nucleotides agree with TRBD1. Germline loops: CDR1 GTSNPN, CDR2 SVGIG (reference sequence). The CDR3 sequence is 13 residues long. V lost 3 bases to trimming and J lost 7 bases; unmatched junction nucleotides: 8. CDR3 in amino acids: CAWSGGDSVGYTF. The CDR3 region has the DNA TGTGCCTGGAGCGGTGGGGACAGTGTTGGCTACACCTTC.

The chain recombines TRBV27 with TRBJ2-3, with 7 bases that match TRBD2. V shed 6 bases and J 0 bases; nucleotides not matched to a gene: 9. This CDR3 contains 16 residues. The germline gives CDR1 MNHEY, CDR2 SMNVEV (reference sequence). The CDR3 protein is CASSQRPSGSTDTQYF. CDR3 DNA: TGTGCCAGCAGCCAACGACCTAGCGGCAGCACAGATACGCAGTATTTT.

In this sample, this clone turned up a few times. The chain uses TRBV2 and TRBJ1-1; TRBD1 aligns across 7 bases. V shed 6 bases and J 7 bases; nucleotides not matched to a gene: 5. Germline V CDR1 and CDR2: SNHLY, FYNNEI. The CDR3 has 12 residues. The CDR3 bases are TGTGCCAGCAGGGACCGGGACAGTGAAGCTTTCTTT. Protein: CASRDRDSEAFF. The entire variable domain, with the rest obtained from reference TRBV2 and TRBJ1-1, is as follows: EPEVTQTPSHQVTQMGQEVILRCVPISNHLYFYWYRQILGQKVEFLVSFYNNEISEKSEIFDDQFSVERPDGSNFTLKIRSTKLEDSAMYFCASRDRDSEAFFGQGTRLTVV.

The CDR3 sequence is CASSQDREDEKLFF. For the CDR3, the DNA is TGTGCCAGCAGCCAGGACAGGGAAGACGAAAAACTGTTTTTT. V usage is TRBV4-2 and J usage is TRBJ1-4; 8 bases match TRBD1. V was pared by 3 bases and J by 8 bases, with 5 bases of the junction left unmatched. Per the germline V gene, CDR1 is LGHNA and CDR2 is YNFKEQ. CDR3 size: 14 residues.

The chain recombines TRBV6-5 with TRBJ2-7; 9 bases match TRBD1. Looked up from germline, CDR1 is MNHEY and CDR2 is SVGAGI. This CDR3 region has 14 residues. J gave up 2 bases and V 4 bases, and 3 bases lay outside the gene matches. The CDR3 spells CASSSGQGPYEQYF. The CDR3 DNA reads TGTGCCAGCAGTTCGGGACAGGGACCCTACGAGCAGTACTTC.

This clone turned up a few times. The gene calls are TRBV30 and TRBJ1-2, with D possibly being TRBD1 (5 bases). Germline V gene sequence: CDR1 GTSNPN, CDR2 SVGIG (reference sequence). The CDR3 extends over 13 amino acids. Trimming removed 5 bases at V and 1 base at J, with 11 bases between. DNA of the CDR3: TGTGCCTGGGGGGCCAATTTTAACTATGGCTACACCTTC. Amino acids: CAWGANFNYGYTF.

The rearrangement uses TRBV7-6 and TRBJ2-7; D might be TRBD1 (5 bases). With 5 bases removed from V and 7 bases from J, the gap between germline ends came to 18 bases. Germline V lookup: CDR1 SGHVS, CDR2 FNYEAQ. The length of the CDR3 is 14 residues. CDR3 DNA: TGTGCCAGCAGCCCCACCGGGCAGGGTTTAGAGCAGTACTTC. It encodes CASSPTGQGLEQYF.

The V gene is TRBV18, the J gene TRBJ2-7; D is possibly TRBD2 (5 bases). Germline CDR1 and CDR2: KGHSH and LQKENI. The CDR3 sequence is 12 residues long. V was shortened by 5 bases and J by 2 bases, with 7 bases between the two germline ends. CDR3 in amino acids: CASSEGPYEQYF. In DNA, the CDR3 is TGTGCCAGCTCAGAGGGCCCCTACGAGCAGTACTTC.

The chain carries TRBV5-4 and TRBJ2-1, with TRBD1 matching 7 bases. This CDR3 comprises 17 residues. The germline V gene has CDR1 SGHNT and CDR2 YYREEE (reference sequence). The junction had 17 bases not matched to a gene; V was cut back by 4 bases and J by 7 bases. The CDR3 protein is CASSPNRPGGRGNEQFF. Here the CDR3 DNA reads TGTGCCAGCAGCCCGAACCGCCCAGGGGGTCGAGGGAATGAGCAGTTCTTC.

The CDR3 spells CASSVGSGIAKNIQYF. Written as DNA, the CDR3 is TGTGCCAGCAGCGTAGGGTCCGGGATCGCCAAAAACATTCAGTACTTC. V usage is TRBV9 and J usage is TRBJ2-4, with D maybe TRBD2 (5 bases). The V end lost 0 bases, the J end lost 1 base, and 11 bases lay between the germline ends. CDR3 length: 16 amino acids. CDR1 SGDLS and CDR2 YYNGEE come from the germline V gene.